This T cell receptor (beta chain) was obtained from a study of T cell changes during pregnancy in multiple sclerosis. Using immunoSEQ multiplex PCR, the repertoire was profiled, and TCRdb retains in-frame clones only, with some absent. Of almost 50,000 clones listed, almost 95% were seen once; the top ten hold around 0.4%. This TCR was sampled from a female donor in good health, enrolled as a control in a pregnancy study. The material was CD4+ T cells from peripheral blood mononuclear cells, obtained in the second trimester of pregnancy.

For the CDR3, the DNA is TGTGCCAGAAGCTTGTACAGGGGGCGGTACGAGCAGTACTTC. Translated, it gives CARSLYRGRYEQYF. V is TRBV5-3 and J is TRBJ2-7; the match to TRBD1 covers 9 bases. TRBV5-3 is treated as an ORF (open reading frame) with a function not yet certain. The CDR3 spans 14 residues. V lost 1 base to trimming and J lost 4 bases; unmatched junction nucleotides: 3.